Listed below are T cell receptor beta chains from one sample, sequenced in a study of blood T cell repertoires in COVID-19. The method was immunoSEQ multiplex PCR; TCRdb's version includes in-frame clones alone and lacks a portion of them. The table includes roughly 150,000 clones, around 80% detected once. The specimen sequenced was PBMCs or T cells enriched from blood (not recorded which). Receptor source: a woman in her seventies in a cohort exposed to, infected with or recovered from COVID-19 (not recorded which). CDR3s include the opening cysteine and the closing phenylalanine or tryptophan. The D gene is left open where the match is weak. Only some rows state a clone size, as once, few, many or a class for expanded clones.

j_call clone_size v_call d_call cdr3_nt cdr3_aa
TRBJ2-7 once TRBV28 TRBD2 TGTGCCAGCAGTTTCTGGGGGGGCTCCTACGAGCAGTACTTC CASSFWGGSYEQYF
TRBJ2-1 NA TRBV3-1/TRBV3-2 NA TGTGCCAGCAGCCCATTAGGGGGGAGGGCCCAGTTCTTC CASSPLGGRAQFF
TRBJ1-1 NA TRBV3-1/TRBV3-2 TRBD1 TGTGCCAGCAGCCTAACCACAGGGGCGGTGAACACTGAAGCTTTCTTT CASSLTTGAVNTEAFF
TRBJ1-1 NA TRBV6-5 NA TGTGCCAGCAGACAAAGAGCCGGGGACACTGAAGCTTTCTTT CASRQRAGDTEAFF
TRBJ2-1 NA TRBV29-1 NA TGCAGCGTCGCCGACAGAACCAATGAGCAGTTCTTC CSVADRTNEQFF
TRBJ1-2 NA TRBV10-3 NA TGTGCCATCAGTGGAGTGGGGGGAGAGGAGACCTTC CAISGVGGEETF
TRBJ2-7 NA TRBV15 TRBD2 TGTGCCACCAGCAGCCAGCGGGAGTTAGGGGAGCAGTACTTC CATSSQRELGEQYF
TRBJ2-1 few TRBV6-1 NA TGTGCCAGCAGTGAGACGGCAGGGGACTACAATGAGCAGTTCTTC CASSETAGDYNEQFF
TRBJ2-1 NA TRBV28 TRBD2 TGTGCCAGCAGTCCCAACAGACTAGCGAAAGCCTACAATGAGCAGTTCTTC CASSPNRLAKAYNEQFF
TRBJ2-1 NA TRBV12-3/TRBV12-4 NA TGTGCCAGCAGTTTGATAGATTTGAGCGAGCAGTTCTTC CASSLIDLSEQFF
TRBJ1-4 NA TRBV5-1 TRBD1 TGCGCCAGCCGTCCGGGACAGGGTGGCGAAAAACTGTTTTTT CASRPGQGGEKLFF
TRBJ2-7 NA TRBV3-1/TRBV3-2 NA TGTGCCAGCAGCCAAGATAGCGTGCACTCCTACGAGCAGTACTTC CASSQDSVHSYEQYF
TRBJ2-5 NA TRBV7-3 TRBD1 TGTGCCAGCAGCTTGACAGGGAACCTTCAAGAGACCCAGTACTTC CASSLTGNLQETQYF
TRBJ1-1 NA TRBV6-5 NA TGTGCCAGCAGGAGTACAGGGAGGGCTGAAGCTTTCTTT CASRSTGRAEAFF
TRBJ2-1 NA TRBV7-9 NA TGTGCCAGCAGCCTATCCCCGGCGGACAATGAGCAGTTCTTC CASSLSPADNEQFF
TRBJ2-1 few TRBV19 TRBD2 TGTGCCAGTAGTATCCTAGCGGGGGAAACATCCTACAATGAGCAGTTCTTC CASSILAGETSYNEQFF
TRBJ1-1 NA TRBV18 NA TGTGCCAGCTCACCACAAGACTGGGGGGTCCCTCTTATGAACACTGAAGCTTTCTTT CASSPQDWGVPLMNTEAFF
TRBJ2-1 NA TRBV5-1 NA TGCGCCAGCAGCGGCTCTGGGGTGGGAGTAGCCGATGAGCAGTTCTTC CASSGSGVGVADEQFF
TRBJ2-1 NA TRBV18 NA TGTGCCAGCTCACCGCAATATAGGGGAGGAGGCTACAATGAGCAGTTCTTC CASSPQYRGGGYNEQFF
TRBJ1-1 NA TRBV5-1 NA TGCGCCAGCAGCCAACAGGGCGGGACTGAAGCTTTCTTT CASSQQGGTEAFF
TRBJ1-4 NA TRBV28 NA TGTGCCAGTAGACCCCACAGAGAAAAACTGTTTTTT CASRPHREKLFF
TRBJ2-2 NA TRBV5-1 NA TGCGCCAGCAGCATGAGGTGGATCTCGAACACCGGGGAGCTGTTTTTT CASSMRWISNTGELFF
TRBJ2-7 NA TRBV3-1/TRBV3-2 NA TGTGCCAGCAGCCAAATTTCGGCACCCCGGGACTCTATCTCCTACGAGCAGTACTTC CASSQISAPRDSISYEQYF
TRBJ2-7 NA TRBV4-2 TRBD1 TGTGCCAGCAGCCTAGACAGGGACGAGCAGTACTTC CASSLDRDEQYF
TRBJ2-3 NA TRBV3-1/TRBV3-2 NA TGTGCCAGCAGCCCCCGTCGGAGTATGAGTACAGATACGCAGTATTTT CASSPRRSMSTDTQYF
TRBJ2-1 NA TRBV9 TRBD2 TGTGCCAGCAGCCGGGGACTAGCGGGAGACAACTACAATGAGCAGTTCTTC CASSRGLAGDNYNEQFF
TRBJ1-2 NA TRBV6-2/TRBV6-3 NA TGTGCCAGCAGCCCGAGGGCAGGTTTTTATGGCTACACCTTC CASSPRAGFYGYTF
TRBJ2-5 NA TRBV11-2 TRBD2 TGTGCCAGCAGCCCGCCGGCACTAGCCGGGGGGGAGACCCAGTACTTC CASSPPALAGGETQYF
TRBJ2-1 NA TRBV6-2/TRBV6-3 NA TGTGCCAGCAGTCGACTGGGTTACAATGAGCAGTTCTTC CASSRLGYNEQFF
TRBJ2-7 NA TRBV19 NA TGTGCCAGTAGTATAGATCTAATATCCTACGAGCAGTACTTC CASSIDLISYEQYF
TRBJ2-7 few TRBV23-1 NA TGCGCCAGCAGTCAATCCCGGGATCCAGAAAGGGTTTACGAGCAGTACTTC CASSQSRDPERVYEQYF
TRBJ2-1 NA TRBV7-9 NA TGTGCCAGCACCAATCAGGGATACAATGAGCAGTTCTTC CASTNQGYNEQFF
TRBJ2-5 NA TRBV7-6 TRBD2 TGTGCCAGCAGCTTAGCCGTGCTAGCGGCAGAGACCCAGTACTTC CASSLAVLAAETQYF
TRBJ2-2 once TRBV28 TRBD1 TGTGCCAGCAGTCCACCCGGGACAGGGGTAGGCACCGGGGAGCTGTTTTTT CASSPPGTGVGTGELFF
TRBJ2-7 NA TRBV12-3/TRBV12-4 TRBD2 TGTGCCAGCAGGGGACTAGCGGGAGACGAGCAGTACTTC CASRGLAGDEQYF
TRBJ2-7 NA TRBV11-3 NA TGTGCCAGCAGCCCACAGGGCTACGAGCAGTACTTC CASSPQGYEQYF
TRBJ2-1 NA TRBV19 NA TGTGCCAGTAGTACCCTCAGCGGTTCCTACAATGAGCAGTTCTTC CASSTLSGSYNEQFF
TRBJ1-6 NA TRBV7-3 NA TGTGCCAGCAGCTCCGGGTCCGTGTCACCCCTCCACTTT CASSSGSVSPLHF
TRBJ1-1 once TRBV5-5 NA TGTGCCAGCAGCCAAAGGGGGACACTGAACACTGAAGCTTTCTTT CASSQRGTLNTEAFF
TRBJ1-2 once TRBV28 TRBD1 TGTGCCAGCGGGTTGGTACAGGGGGGCTATGGCTACACCTTC CASGLVQGGYGYTF
TRBJ2-3 NA TRBV5-1 TRBD2 TGCGCCAGCAGCCCTCGGGAGGGCACAGATACGCAGTATTTT CASSPREGTDTQYF
TRBJ1-1 few TRBV18 NA TGTGCCAGCTCACCCCAGGCCAGGCACACTGAAGCTTTCTTT CASSPQARHTEAFF
TRBJ2-7 NA TRBV7-3 TRBD2 TGTGCCAGCAGCCCATCGGGCGGGAGCTCCTACGAGCAGTACTTC CASSPSGGSSYEQYF
TRBJ1-1 NA TRBV27 NA TGTGCCAGCAGTTCCGGGAGGGCTGAAGCTTTCTTT CASSSGRAEAFF
TRBJ2-1 NA TRBV7-3 TRBD2 TGTGCCAGCAGCCTCGGGGGAGGCGGGAGTGAGCAGTTCTTC CASSLGGGGSEQFF
TRBJ2-7 NA TRBV19 NA TGTGCCAGTAGCCCTACTAGCTCTACCTACGAGCAGTACTTC CASSPTSSTYEQYF
TRBJ2-7 NA TRBV28 TRBD2 TGTGCCAGCAGTTTCAAACTAGCGCTACCGTACTCCTACGAGCAGTACTTC CASSFKLALPYSYEQYF
TRBJ2-4 NA TRBV3-1/TRBV3-2 TRBD2 TGTGCCAGCAGCCAAGACGGGAGGGTTGGCAAAAACATTCAGTACTTC CASSQDGRVGKNIQYF